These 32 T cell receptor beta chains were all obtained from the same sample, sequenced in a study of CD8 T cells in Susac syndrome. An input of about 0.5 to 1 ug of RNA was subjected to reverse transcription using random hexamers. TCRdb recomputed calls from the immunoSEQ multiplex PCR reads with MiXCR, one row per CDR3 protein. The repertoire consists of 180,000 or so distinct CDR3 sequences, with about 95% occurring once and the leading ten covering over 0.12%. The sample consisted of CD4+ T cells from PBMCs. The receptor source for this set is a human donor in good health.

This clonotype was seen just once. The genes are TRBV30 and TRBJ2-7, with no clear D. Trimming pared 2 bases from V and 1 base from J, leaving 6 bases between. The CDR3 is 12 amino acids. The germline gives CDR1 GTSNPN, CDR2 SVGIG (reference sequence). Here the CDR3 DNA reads TGTGCCTGGAGTAGGCAGTCCTACGAGCAGTACTTC. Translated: CAWSRQSYEQYF.

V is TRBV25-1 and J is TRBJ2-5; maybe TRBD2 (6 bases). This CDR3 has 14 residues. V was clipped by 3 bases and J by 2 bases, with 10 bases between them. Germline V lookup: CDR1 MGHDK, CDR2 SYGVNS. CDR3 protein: CASSDRDFQETQYF. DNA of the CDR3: TGTGCCAGCAGTGATCGGGACTTTCAAGAGACCCAGTACTTC.

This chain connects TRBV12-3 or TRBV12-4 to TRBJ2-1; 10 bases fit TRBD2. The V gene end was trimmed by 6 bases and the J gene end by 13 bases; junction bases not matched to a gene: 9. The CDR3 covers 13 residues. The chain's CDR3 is CASSLASGGIQFF. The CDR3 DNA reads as TGTGCCAGCAGCCTAGCTAGCGGGGGTATTCAGTTCTTC.

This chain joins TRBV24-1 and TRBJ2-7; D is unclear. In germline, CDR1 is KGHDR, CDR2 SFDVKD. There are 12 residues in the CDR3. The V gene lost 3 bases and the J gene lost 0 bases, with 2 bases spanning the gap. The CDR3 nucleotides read TGTGCCACCAGTGATGGCTCCTACGAGCAGTACTTC. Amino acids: CATSDGSYEQYF.

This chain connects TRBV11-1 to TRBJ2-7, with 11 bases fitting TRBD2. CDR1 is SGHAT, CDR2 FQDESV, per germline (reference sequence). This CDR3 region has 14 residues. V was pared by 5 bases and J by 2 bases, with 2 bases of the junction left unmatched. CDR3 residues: CASSRSGGAYEQYF. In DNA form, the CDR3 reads TGTGCCAGCAGCCGTAGCGGGGGGGCCTACGAGCAGTACTTC.

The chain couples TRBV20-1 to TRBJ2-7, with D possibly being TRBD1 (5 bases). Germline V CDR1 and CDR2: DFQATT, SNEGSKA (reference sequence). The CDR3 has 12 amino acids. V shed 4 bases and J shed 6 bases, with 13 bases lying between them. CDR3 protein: CSATLGALEQYF. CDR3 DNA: TGCAGTGCTACCCTTGGGGCGCTCGAGCAGTACTTC.

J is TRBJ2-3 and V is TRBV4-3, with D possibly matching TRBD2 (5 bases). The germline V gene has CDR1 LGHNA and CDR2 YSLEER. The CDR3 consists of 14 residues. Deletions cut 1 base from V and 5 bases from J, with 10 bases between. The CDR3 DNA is TGCGCCAGCAGCCAAGGCCTAGCCGGAGATACGCAGTATTTT. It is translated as CASSQGLAGDTQYF.

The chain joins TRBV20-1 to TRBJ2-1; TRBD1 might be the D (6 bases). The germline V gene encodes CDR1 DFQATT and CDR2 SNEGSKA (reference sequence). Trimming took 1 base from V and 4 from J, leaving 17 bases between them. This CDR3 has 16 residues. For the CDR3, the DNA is TGCAGTGCTAGAGCTCCGGGGCCCCAGGGGTACAATGAGCAGTTCTTC. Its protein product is CSARAPGPQGYNEQFF.

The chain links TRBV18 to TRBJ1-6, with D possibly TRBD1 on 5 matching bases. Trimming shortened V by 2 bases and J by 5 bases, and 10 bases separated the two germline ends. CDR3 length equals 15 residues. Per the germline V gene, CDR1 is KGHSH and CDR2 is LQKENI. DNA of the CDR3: TGTGCCAGCTCACCAAGGCCAGGGAATAATTCACCCCTCCACTTT. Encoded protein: CASSPRPGNNSPLHF.

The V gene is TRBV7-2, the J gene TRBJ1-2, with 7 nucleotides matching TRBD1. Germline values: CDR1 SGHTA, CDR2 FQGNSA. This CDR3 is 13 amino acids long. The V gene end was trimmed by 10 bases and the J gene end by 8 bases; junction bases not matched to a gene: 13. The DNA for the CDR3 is TGTGCCACCACCCAGGGGGAACTCCCCGGCTACACCTTC. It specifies CATTQGELPGYTF.

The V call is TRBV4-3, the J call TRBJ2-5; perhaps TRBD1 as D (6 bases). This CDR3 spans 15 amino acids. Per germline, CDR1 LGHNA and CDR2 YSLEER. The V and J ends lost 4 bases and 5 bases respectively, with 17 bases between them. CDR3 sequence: CASSLQGKVGETQYF. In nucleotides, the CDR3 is TGCGCCAGCAGCCTGCAGGGGAAAGTCGGGGAGACCCAGTACTTC.

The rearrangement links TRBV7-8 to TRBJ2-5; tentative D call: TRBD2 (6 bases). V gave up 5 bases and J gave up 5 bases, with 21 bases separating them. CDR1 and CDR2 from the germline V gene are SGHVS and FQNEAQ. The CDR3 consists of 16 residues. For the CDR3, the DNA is TGTGCCAGCAGCCATCGGAGGGTCAGACCAGGGGAGACCCAGTACTTC. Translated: CASSHRRVRPGETQYF.

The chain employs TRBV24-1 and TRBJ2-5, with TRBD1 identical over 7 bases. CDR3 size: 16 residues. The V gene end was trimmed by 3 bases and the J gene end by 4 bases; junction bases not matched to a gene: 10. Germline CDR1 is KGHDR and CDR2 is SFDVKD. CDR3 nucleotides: TGTGCCACCAGTGATACTAATAGACAGGGCGGAGAGACCCAGTACTTC. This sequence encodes CATSDTNRQGGETQYF.

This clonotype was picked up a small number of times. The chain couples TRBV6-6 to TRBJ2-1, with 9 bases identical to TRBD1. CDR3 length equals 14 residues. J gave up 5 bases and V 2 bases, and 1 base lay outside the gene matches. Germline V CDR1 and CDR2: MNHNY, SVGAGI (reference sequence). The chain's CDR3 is CASSYGTGNNEQFF. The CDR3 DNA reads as TGTGCCAGCAGTTACGGGACAGGGAACAATGAGCAGTTCTTC.

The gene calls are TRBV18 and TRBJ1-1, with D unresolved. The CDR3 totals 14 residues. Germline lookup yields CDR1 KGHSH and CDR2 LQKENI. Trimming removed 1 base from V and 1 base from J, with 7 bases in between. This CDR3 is CASSPLEQNTEAFF. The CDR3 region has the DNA TGTGCCAGCTCACCACTGGAGCAGAACACTGAAGCTTTCTTT. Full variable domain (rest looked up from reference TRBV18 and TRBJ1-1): NAGVMQNPRHLVRRRGQEARLRCSPMKGHSHVYWYRQLPEEGLKFMVYLQKENIIDESGMPKERFSAEFPKEGPSILRIQQVVRGDSAAYFCASSPLEQNTEAFFGQGTRLTVV.

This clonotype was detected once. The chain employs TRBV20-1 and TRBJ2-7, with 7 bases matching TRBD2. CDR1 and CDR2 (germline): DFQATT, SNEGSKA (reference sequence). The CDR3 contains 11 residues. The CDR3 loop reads CRSGDSYEQYF. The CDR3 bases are TGCAGAAGCGGGGACTCCTACGAGCAGTACTTC.

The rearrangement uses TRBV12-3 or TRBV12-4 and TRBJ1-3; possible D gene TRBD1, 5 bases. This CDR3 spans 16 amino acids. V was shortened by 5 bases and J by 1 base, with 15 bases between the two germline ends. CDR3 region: CASSPLRRQSGNTIYF. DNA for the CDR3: TGTGCCAGCAGTCCCCTACGCCGACAGTCTGGAAACACCATATATTTT.

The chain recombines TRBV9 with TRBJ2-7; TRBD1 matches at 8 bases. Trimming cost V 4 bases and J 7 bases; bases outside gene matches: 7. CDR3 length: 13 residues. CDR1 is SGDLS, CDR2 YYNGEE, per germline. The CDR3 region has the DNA TGTGCCAGCAGCAGAACGACAGGGGAAGAGCAGTACTTC. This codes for CASSRTTGEEQYF.

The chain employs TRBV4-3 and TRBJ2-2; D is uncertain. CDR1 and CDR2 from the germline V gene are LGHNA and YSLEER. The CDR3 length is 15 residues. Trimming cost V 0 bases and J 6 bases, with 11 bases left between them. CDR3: CASSQDRFAPGELFF. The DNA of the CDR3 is TGCGCCAGCAGCCAAGATAGATTTGCCCCCGGGGAGCTGTTTTTT.

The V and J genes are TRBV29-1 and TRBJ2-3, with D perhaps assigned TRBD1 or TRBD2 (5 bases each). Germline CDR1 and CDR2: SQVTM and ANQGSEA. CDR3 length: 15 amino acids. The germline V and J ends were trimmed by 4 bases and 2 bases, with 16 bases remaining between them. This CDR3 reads CSVGGRDAITDTQYF. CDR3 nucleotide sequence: TGCAGCGTTGGAGGCCGGGACGCGATCACAGATACGCAGTATTTT.

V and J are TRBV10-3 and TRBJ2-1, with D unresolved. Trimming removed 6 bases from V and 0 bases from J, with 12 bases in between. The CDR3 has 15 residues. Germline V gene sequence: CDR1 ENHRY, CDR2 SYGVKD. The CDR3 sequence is CAIREHTSSYNEQFF. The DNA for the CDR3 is TGTGCCATCAGGGAGCACACGAGCTCCTACAATGAGCAGTTCTTC.

The CDR3 DNA reads TGTGCCAGCAGTTGGCAGGCCAATCAGCCCCAGCATTTT. Its protein is CASSWQANQPQHF. V usage is TRBV27 and J usage is TRBJ1-5; no clear D gene. Trimming pared 4 bases from V and 3 bases from J, leaving 7 bases between. Germline V gene sequence: CDR1 MNHEY, CDR2 SMNVEV (reference sequence). The CDR3 consists of 13 residues.

The CDR3 nucleotides are TGTGCCAGCAGTTACTTCTCCAACTCTGGGGCCAACGTCCTGACTTTC. This sequence encodes CASSYFSNSGANVLTF. This chain connects TRBV6-5 to TRBJ2-6; D not certain. Germline V gene lookup returns CDR1 MNHEY and CDR2 SVGAGI. V lost 1 base, J lost 0 bases, and 7 bases lay in between. The CDR3 spans 16 residues.

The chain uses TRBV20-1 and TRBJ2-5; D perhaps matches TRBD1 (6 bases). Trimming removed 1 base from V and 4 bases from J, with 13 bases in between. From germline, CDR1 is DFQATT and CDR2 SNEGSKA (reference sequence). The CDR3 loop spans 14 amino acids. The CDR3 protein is CSARGVKGGETQYF. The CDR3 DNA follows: TGCAGTGCTAGAGGCGTGAAAGGGGGAGAGACCCAGTACTTC.

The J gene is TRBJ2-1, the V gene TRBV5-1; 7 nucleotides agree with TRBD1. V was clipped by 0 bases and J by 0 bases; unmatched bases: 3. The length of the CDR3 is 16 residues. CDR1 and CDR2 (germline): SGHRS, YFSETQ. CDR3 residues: CASSLDGDSSYNEQFF. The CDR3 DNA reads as TGCGCCAGCAGCTTGGACGGGGACAGCTCCTACAATGAGCAGTTCTTC.

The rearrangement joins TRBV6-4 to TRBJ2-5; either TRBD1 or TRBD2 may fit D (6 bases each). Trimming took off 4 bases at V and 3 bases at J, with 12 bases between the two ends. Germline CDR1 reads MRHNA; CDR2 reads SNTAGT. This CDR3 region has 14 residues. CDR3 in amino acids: CASSASGGKETQYF. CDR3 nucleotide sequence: TGTGCCAGCAGTGCGTCCGGGGGCAAAGAGACCCAGTACTTC.

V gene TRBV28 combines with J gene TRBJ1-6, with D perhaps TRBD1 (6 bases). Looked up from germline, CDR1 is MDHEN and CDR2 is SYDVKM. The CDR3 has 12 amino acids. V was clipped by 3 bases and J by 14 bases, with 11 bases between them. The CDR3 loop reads CASSLRWDTLHF. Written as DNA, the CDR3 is TGTGCCAGCAGTTTGAGGTGGGACACCCTCCACTTT.

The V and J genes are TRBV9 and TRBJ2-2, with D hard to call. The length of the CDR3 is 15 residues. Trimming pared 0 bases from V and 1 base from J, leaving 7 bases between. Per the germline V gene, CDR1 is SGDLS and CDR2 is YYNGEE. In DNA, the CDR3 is TGTGCCAGCAGCGTAGTAGGGCAGAACACCGGGGAGCTGTTTTTT. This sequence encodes CASSVVGQNTGELFF.

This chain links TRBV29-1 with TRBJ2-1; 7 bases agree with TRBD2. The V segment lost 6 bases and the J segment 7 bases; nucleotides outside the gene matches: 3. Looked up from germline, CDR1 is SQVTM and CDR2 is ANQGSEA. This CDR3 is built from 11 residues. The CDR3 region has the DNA TGCAGCGTAGCTAGCGGAAATGAGCAGTTCTTC. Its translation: CSVASGNEQFF.

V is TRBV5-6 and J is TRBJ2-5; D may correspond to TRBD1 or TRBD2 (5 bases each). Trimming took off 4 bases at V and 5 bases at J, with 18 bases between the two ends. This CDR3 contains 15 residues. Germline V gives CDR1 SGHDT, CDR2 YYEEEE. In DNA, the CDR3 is TGTGCCAGCAGCCCGGTGGGGGTCGGACGGGAGACCCAGTACTTC. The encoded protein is CASSPVGVGRETQYF.

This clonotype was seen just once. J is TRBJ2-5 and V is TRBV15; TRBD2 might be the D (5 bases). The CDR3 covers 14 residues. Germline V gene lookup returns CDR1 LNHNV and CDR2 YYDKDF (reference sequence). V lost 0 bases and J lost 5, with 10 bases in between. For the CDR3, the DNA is TGTGCCACCAGCAGAGACCTAGCCTGGGAGACCCAGTACTTC. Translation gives CATSRDLAWETQYF.

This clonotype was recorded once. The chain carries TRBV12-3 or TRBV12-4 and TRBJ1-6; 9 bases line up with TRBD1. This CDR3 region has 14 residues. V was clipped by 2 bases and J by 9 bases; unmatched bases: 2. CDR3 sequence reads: CASSLRTGASPLHF. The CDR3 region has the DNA TGTGCCAGCAGTTTAAGGACAGGGGCTTCACCCCTCCACTTT.